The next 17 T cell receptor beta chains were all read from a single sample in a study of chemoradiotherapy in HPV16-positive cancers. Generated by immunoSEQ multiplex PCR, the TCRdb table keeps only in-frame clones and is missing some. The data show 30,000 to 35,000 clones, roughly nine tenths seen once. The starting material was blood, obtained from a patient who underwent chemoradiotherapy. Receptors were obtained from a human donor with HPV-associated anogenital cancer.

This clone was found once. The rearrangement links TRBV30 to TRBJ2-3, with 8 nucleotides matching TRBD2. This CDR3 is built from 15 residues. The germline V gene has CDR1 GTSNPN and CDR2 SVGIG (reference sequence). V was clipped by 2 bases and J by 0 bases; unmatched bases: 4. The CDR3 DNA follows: TGTGCCTGGAGTCTACTAGCGGAGAGCACAGATACGCAGTATTTT. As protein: CAWSLLAESTDTQYF.

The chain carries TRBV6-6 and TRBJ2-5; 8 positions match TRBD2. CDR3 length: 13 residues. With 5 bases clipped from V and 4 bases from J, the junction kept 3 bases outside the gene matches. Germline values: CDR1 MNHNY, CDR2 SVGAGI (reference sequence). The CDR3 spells CASSRSGRETQYF. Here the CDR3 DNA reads TGTGCCAGCAGTAGAAGCGGGAGAGAGACCCAGTACTTC.

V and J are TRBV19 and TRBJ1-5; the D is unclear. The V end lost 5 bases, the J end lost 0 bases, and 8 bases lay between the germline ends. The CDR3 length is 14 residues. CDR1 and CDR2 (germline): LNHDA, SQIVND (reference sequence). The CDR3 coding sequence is TGTGCCAGTAGTCTACAGAGTAGCAATCAGCCCCAGCATTTT. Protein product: CASSLQSSNQPQHF.

CDR3 region: CASSESGVQPQHF. The CDR3, as DNA: TGTGCCAGCAGTGAATCTGGGGTTCAGCCCCAGCATTTT. The chain recombines TRBV25-1 with TRBJ1-5; D ambiguous. The CDR3 length is 13 residues. Trimming left V 1 base short and J 6 bases short, with 7 bases between. CDR1 and CDR2 (germline): MGHDK, SYGVNS.

The CDR3 protein is CASSGGGDTEAFF. The CDR3 DNA reads TGCGCCAGCTCCGGCGGGGGGGACACTGAAGCTTTCTTT. The J gene is TRBJ1-1, the V gene TRBV5-1; a weak D match, TRBD1 (5 bases). V lost 7 bases and J lost 3, with 13 bases in between. There are 13 residues in the CDR3. Germline assignment: CDR1 SGHRS and CDR2 YFSETQ.

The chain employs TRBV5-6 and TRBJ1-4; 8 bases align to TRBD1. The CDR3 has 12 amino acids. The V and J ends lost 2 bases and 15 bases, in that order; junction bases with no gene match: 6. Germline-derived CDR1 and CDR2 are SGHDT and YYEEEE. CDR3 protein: CASSLRLGQVFF. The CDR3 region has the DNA TGTGCCAGCAGCTTACGACTGGGACAGGTGTTTTTT. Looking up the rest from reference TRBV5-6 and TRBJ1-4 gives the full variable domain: DAGVTQSPTHLIKTRGQQVTLRCSPKSGHDTVSWYQQALGQGPQFIFQYYEEEERQRGNFPDRFSGHQFPNYSSELNVNALLLGDSALYLCASSLRLGQVFFGSGTQLSVL.

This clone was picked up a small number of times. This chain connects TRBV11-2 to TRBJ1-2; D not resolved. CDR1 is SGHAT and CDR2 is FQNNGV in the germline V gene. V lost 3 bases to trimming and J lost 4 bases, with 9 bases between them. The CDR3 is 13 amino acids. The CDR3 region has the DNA TGTGCCAGCAGCTTGGAGCCAGGCTATGGCTACACCTTC. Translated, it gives CASSLEPGYGYTF.

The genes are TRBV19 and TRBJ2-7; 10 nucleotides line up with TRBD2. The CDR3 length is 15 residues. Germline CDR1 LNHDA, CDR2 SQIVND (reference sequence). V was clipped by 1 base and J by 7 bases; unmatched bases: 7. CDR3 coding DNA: TGTGCCAGTAGTATAGGGACTAGCGGCTCTAGGGAGCAGTACTTC. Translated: CASSIGTSGSREQYF.

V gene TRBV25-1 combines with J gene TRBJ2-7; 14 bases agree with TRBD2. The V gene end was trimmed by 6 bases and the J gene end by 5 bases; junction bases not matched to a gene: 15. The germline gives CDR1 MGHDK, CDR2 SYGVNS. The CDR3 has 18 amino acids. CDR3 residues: CASSSRVGTSGSKNEQYF. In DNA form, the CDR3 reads TGTGCCAGCAGCTCCCGGGTGGGGACTAGCGGGAGTAAGAACGAGCAGTACTTC.

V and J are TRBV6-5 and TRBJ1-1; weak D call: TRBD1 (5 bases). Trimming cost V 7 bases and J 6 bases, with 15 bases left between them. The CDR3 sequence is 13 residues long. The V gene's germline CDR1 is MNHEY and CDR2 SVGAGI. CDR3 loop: CASTRGARSEAFF. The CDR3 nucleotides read TGTGCCAGCACCCGAGGGGCGCGTTCTGAAGCTTTCTTT.

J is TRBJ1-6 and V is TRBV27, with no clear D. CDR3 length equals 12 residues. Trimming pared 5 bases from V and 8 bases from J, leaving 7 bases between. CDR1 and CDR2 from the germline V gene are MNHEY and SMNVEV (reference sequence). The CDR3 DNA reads TGTGCCAGCAGTGGGATCGATTCACCCCTCCACTTT. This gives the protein CASSGIDSPLHF.

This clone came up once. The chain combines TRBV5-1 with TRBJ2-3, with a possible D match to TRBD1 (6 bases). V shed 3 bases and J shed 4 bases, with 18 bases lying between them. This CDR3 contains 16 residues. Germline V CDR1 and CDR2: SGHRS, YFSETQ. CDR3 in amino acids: CASSSGHDIAADTQYF. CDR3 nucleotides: TGCGCCAGCAGCTCGGGACATGATATAGCAGCAGATACGCAGTATTTT.

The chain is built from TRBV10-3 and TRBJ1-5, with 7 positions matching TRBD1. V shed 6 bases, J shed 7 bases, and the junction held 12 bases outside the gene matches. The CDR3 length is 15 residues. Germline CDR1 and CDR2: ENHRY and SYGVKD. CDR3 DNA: TGTGCCATCAGCCCGGGACAGCAAGGGACCCAGCCCCAGCATTTT. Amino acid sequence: CAISPGQQGTQPQHF.

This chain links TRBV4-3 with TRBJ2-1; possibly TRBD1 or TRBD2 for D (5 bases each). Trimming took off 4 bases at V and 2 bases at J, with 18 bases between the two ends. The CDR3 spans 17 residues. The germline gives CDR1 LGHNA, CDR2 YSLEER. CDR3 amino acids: CASSRTGSGRTYNEQFF. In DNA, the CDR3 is TGCGCCAGCAGCCGTACAGGATCAGGGAGAACCTACAATGAGCAGTTCTTC.

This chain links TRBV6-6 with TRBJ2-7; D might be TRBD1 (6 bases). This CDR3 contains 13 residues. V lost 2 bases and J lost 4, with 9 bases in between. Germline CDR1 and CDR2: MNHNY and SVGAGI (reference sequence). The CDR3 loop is CASSYLRGYEQYF. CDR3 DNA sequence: TGTGCCAGCAGTTACCTCAGGGGTTACGAGCAGTACTTC.

The CDR3 is CASSYSRQNSPLHF. CDR3 DNA: TGTGCCAGCAGTTACTCGAGGCAGAATTCACCCCTCCACTTT. The gene calls are TRBV6-5 and TRBJ1-6; D unresolved. Trimming cost V 0 bases and J 7 bases, with 7 bases left between them. Germline assignment: CDR1 MNHEY and CDR2 SVGAGI. The CDR3 loop spans 14 amino acids.

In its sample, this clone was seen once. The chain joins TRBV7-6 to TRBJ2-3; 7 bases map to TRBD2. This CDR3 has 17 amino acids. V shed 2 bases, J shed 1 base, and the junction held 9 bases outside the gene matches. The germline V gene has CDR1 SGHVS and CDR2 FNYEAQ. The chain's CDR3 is CASSLRARGGGTDTQYF. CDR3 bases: TGTGCCAGCAGCTTAAGGGCACGGGGAGGGGGCACAGATACGCAGTATTTT.